This T cell receptor (beta chain) stems from a study of T cell changes during pregnancy in multiple sclerosis. V shed 4 bases, J shed 4 bases, and the junction held 13 bases outside the gene matches. Germline-derived CDR1 and CDR2 are SEHNR and FQNEAQ (reference sequence). CDR3 length: 17 residues. Sequencing was performed with immunoSEQ multiplex PCR; in TCRdb, only in-frame clones are kept and a portion is missing. Of some 50,000 clones in the sample, approximately 89% are singletons; the top ten hold approximately 2.9%. The origin of this receptor is a female donor with multiple sclerosis, enrolled in a pregnancy study. The chain recombines TRBV7-9 with TRBJ2-1; TRBD2 aligns across 7 bases. This specimen was CD8+ T cells from peripheral blood mononuclear cells, taken in the second trimester of pregnancy. As DNA, the CDR3 is TGTGCCAGCAGCTCCACGGATAGCGCGGGGGATTACAATGAGCAGTTCTTC. Protein product: CASSSTDSAGDYNEQFF.